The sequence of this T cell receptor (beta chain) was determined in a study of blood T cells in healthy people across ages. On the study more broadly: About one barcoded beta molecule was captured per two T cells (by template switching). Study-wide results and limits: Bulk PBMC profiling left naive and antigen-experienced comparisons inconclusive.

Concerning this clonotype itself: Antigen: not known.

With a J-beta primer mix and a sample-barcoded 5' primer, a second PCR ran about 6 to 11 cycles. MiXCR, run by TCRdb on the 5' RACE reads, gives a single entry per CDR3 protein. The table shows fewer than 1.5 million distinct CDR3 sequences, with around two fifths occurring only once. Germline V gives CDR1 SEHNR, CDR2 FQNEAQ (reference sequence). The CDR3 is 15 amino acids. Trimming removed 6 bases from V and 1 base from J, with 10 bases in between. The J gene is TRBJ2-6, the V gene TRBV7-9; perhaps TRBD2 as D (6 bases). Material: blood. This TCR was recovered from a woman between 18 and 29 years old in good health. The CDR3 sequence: CASRFSGSGANVLTF. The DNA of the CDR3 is TGTGCCAGCAGATTTAGCGGTTCTGGGGCCAACGTCCTGACTTTC.